This T cell receptor (beta chain) was captured in a study of blood T cells in healthy people across ages. Background on the study: Per two T cells, template switching captured roughly one barcoded beta molecule. The study, taken as a whole, reports: A roughly linear fall in TCR beta diversity per million T cells was seen with increasing age.

The CDR3 consists of 15 residues. V was clipped by 5 bases and J by 6 bases; unmatched bases: 9. Germline V gene sequence: CDR1 DFQATT, CDR2 SNEGSKA (reference sequence). Drawn from each donor were ten milliliters of peripheral blood. The amount of total RNA extracted per sample was at least 6 micrograms. A J-beta primer mix and a sample-barcoded 5' primer were used in a second PCR of about 6 to 12 cycles. A single record per CDR3 protein comes from TCRdb applying MiXCR to the 5' RACE reads. The sample has more than 1,400,000 distinct CDR3 sequences; around 39% are singletons. This clonotype was detected only a few times. Its target is not known.

This clonotype was obtained from a woman younger than 30 in good health. Sequencing was done on a sample of blood. The V call is TRBV20-1, the J call TRBJ1-4; 10 bases are a match to TRBD1. CDR3 nucleotide sequence: TGCAGTGCTGGCCAGCCCGGGACAGGGGATGAAAAACTGTTTTTT. Protein sequence: CSAGQPGTGDEKLFF.